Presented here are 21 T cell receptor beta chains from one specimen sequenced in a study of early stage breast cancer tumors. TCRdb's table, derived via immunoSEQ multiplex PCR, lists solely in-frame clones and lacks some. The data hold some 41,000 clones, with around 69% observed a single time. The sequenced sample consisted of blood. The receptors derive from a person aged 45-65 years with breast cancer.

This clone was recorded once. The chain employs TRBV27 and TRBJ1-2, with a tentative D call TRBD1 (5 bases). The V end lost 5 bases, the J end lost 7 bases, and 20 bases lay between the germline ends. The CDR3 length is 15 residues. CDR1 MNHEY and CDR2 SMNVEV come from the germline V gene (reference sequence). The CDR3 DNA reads TGTGCCAGCAGTCCGTGGGTGGGGGGGAGCGGTGGCTACACCTTC. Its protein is CASSPWVGGSGGYTF.

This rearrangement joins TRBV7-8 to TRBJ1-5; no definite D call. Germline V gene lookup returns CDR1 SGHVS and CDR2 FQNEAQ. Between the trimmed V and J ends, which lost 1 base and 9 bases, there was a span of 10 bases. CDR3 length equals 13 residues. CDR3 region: CASSLDMYRPQHF. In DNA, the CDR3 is TGTGCCAGCAGCTTAGACATGTACCGGCCCCAGCATTTT.

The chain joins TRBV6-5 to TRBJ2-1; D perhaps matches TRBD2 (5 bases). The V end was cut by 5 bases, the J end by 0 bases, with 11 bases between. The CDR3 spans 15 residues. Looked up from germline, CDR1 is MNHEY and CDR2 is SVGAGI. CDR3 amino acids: CASSGTSGSYNEQFF. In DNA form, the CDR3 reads TGTGCCAGCAGTGGTACCAGCGGCTCCTACAATGAGCAGTTCTTC.

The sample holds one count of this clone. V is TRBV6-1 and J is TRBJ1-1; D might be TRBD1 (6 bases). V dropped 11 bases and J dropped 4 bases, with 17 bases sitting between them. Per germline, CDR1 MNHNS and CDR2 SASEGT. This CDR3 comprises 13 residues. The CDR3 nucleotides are TGTGCCCTAAAACCCCAGGGGAGCACTGAAGCTTTCTTT. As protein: CALKPQGSTEAFF.

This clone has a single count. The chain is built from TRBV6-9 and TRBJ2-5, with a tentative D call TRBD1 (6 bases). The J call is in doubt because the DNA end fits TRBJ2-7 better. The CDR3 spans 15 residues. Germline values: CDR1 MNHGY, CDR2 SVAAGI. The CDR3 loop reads CASSYFGGPPYEQYF. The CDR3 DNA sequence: TGTGCCAGCAGTTATTTTGGGGGCCCTCCCTACGAGCAGTACTTC.

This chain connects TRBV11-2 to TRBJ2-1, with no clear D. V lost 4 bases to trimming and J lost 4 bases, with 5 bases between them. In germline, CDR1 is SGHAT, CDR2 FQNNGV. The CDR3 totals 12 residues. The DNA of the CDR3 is TGTGCCAGCAGCTCTGTATACAATGAGCAGTTCTTC. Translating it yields CASSSVYNEQFF.

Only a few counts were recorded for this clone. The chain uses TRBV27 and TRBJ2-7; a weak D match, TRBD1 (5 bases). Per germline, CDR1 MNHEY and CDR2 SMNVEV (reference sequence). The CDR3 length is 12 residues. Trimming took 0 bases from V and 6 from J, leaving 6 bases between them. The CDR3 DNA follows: TGTGCCAGCAGTTTATCAGGGGTCGAGCAGTACTTC. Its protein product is CASSLSGVEQYF.

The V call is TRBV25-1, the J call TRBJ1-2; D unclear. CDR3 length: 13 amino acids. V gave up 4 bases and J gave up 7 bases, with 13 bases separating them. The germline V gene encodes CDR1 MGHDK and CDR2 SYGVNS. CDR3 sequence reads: CASSGDVSTGYTF. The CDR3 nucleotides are TGTGCCAGCAGTGGTGATGTGAGTACTGGCTACACCTTC.

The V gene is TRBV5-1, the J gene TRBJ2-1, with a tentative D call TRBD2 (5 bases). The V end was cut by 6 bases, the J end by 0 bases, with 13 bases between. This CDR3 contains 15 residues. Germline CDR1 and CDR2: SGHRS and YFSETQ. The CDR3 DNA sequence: TGCGCCAGCACTGACCACACTAGCTCCTACAATGAGCAGTTCTTC. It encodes CASTDHTSSYNEQFF. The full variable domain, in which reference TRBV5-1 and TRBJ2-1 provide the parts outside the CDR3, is KAGVTQTPRYLIKTRGQQVTLSCSPISGHRSVSWYQQTPGQGLQFLFEYFSETQRNKGNFPGRFSGRQFSNSRSEMNVSTLELGDSALYLCASTDHTSSYNEQFFGPGTRLTVL.

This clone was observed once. CDR3 residues: CASSPQGGSYNEQFF. The DNA of the CDR3 is TGTGCCAGCTCACCACAAGGGGGCTCCTACAATGAGCAGTTCTTC. J is TRBJ2-1 and V is TRBV18; perhaps TRBD1 as D (6 bases). The ends were cut back, 1 base at V and 0 bases at J, with 7 bases in the middle. Germline assignment: CDR1 KGHSH and CDR2 LQKENI. The length of the CDR3 is 15 residues.

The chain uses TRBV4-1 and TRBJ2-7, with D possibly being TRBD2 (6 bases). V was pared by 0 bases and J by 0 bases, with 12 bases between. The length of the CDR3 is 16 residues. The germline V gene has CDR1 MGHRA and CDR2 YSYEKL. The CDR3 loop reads CASSQEGTFRSYEQYF. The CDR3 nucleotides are TGCGCCAGCAGCCAAGAGGGGACTTTCCGCTCCTACGAGCAGTACTTC.

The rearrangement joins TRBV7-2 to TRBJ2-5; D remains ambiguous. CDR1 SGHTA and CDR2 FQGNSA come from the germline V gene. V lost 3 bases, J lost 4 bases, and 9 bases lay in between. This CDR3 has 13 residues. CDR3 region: CASSLWRGETQYF. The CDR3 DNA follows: TGTGCCAGCAGCTTGTGGAGAGGAGAGACCCAGTACTTC.

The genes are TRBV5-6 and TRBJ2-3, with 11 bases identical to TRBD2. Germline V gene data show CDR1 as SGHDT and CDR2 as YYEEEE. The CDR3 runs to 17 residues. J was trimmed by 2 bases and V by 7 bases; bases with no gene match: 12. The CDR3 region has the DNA TGTGCCAGCTCTGGTATGGTAGCGGGAGGGACCACAGATACGCAGTATTTT. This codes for CASSGMVAGGTTDTQYF.

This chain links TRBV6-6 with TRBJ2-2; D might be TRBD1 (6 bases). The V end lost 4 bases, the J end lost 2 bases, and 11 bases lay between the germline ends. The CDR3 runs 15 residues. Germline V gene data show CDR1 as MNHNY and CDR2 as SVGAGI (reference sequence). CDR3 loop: CASSLQGINTGELFF. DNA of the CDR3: TGTGCCAGCAGTTTGCAGGGGATAAACACCGGGGAGCTGTTTTTT.

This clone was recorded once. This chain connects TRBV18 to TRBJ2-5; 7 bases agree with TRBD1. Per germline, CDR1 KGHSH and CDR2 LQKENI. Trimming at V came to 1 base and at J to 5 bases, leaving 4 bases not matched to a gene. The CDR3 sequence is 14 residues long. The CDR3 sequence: CASSPQGARETQYF. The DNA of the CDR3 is TGTGCCAGCTCACCACAGGGGGCGAGGGAGACCCAGTACTTC.

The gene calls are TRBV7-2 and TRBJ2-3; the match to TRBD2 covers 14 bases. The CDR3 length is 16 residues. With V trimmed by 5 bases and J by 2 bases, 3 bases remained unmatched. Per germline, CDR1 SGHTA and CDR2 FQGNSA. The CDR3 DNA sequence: TGTGCCAGCAGCCGACTAGCGGGGGGGTCCACAGATACGCAGTATTTT. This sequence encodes CASSRLAGGSTDTQYF.

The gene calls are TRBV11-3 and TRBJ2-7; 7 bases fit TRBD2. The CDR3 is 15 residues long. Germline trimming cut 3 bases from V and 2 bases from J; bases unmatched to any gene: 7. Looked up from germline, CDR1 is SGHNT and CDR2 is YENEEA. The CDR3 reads CASSLRGREAYEQYF. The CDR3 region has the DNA TGTGCCAGCAGCTTGCGGGGGAGGGAAGCCTACGAGCAGTACTTC.

The CDR3 loop reads CASSLGTGNTGELFF. The CDR3 coding sequence is TGTGCCAGCAGCTTGGGGACAGGGAACACCGGGGAGCTGTTTTTT. The chain couples TRBV5-5 to TRBJ2-2; 7 bases are shared with TRBD1. Germline CDR1 is SGHKS and CDR2 is YYEKEE (reference sequence). The length of the CDR3 is 15 residues. Trimming took 0 bases from V and 1 from J; bases not matched to a gene: 0.

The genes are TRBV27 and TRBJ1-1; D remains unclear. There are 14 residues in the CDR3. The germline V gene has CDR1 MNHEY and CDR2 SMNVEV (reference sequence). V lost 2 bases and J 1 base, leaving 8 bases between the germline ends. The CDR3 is CASSLEPGNTEAFF. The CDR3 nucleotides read TGTGCCAGCAGTTTAGAGCCCGGGAACACTGAAGCTTTCTTT.

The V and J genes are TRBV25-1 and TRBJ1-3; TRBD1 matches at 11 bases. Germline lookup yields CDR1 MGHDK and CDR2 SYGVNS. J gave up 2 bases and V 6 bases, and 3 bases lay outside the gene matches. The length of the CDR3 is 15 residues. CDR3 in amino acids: CASSLGQGAGNTIYF. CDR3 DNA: TGTGCCAGCAGCCTGGGACAGGGGGCTGGAAACACCATATATTTT.

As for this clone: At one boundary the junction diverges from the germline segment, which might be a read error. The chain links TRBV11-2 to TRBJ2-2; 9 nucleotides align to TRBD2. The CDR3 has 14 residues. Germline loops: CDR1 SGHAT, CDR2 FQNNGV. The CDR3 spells CVSSYVAGAGELFF. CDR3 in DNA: TGTGTCAGCAGCTACGTAGCGGGAGCCGGGGAGCTGTTTTTT.